The TCR beta chain under discussion was sequenced for a study of blood T cell repertoires in COVID-19. Study details: T cells, B-cell-depleted T cells, or PBMCs provided the cDNA or gDNA that served as material.

Trimming pared 3 bases from V and 3 bases from J, leaving 16 bases between. This CDR3 is built from 16 residues. CDR1 SGHRS and CDR2 YFSETQ come from the germline V gene. The table came from immunoSEQ multiplex PCR; TCRdb's copy has only in-frame clones and leaves some out. The sample consists of 250,000 to 300,000 clones, 83% of them appearing once. The receptor comes from a man at least 80 years old with acute or convalescent COVID-19. Sample: peripheral blood. The gene calls are TRBV5-1 and TRBJ2-1, with a weak D call TRBD2 (6 bases). CDR3 protein: CASSSGTSYLYNEQFF. CDR3 DNA sequence: TGCGCCAGCAGCTCGGGGACTTCTTACCTCTACAATGAGCAGTTCTTC.